This T cell receptor beta chain was observed in a study of T cells in narcolepsy. The overall study: Patients with NT1 or NT2 and healthy control donors were enrolled.

The CDR3 runs 14 residues. V lost 1 base, J lost 6 bases, and 13 bases lay in between. Germline V gene sequence: CDR1 SGHTA, CDR2 FQGTGA. Libraries were prepared by immunoSEQ multiplex PCR; TCRdb keeps only in-frame clonotypes and omits some of them. This sample has some 25,000 clones, with more than 70% found just once. The chain couples TRBV7-3 to TRBJ2-7, with D possibly TRBD2 on 7 matching bases. The sequencing sample was made of CD45RA- memory CD4+ T cells from PBMCs. This TCR was recovered from a human donor with narcolepsy. The CDR3 loop is CASSLNPGEGEQYF. The CDR3 DNA sequence: TGTGCCAGCAGCTTAAACCCAGGGGAGGGCGAGCAGTACTTC.